Shown below are 18 T cell receptor beta chains from a single sample sequenced in a study of control samples from healthy donors and cancer patients. Repertoires were generated with immunoSEQ multiplex PCR, while TCRdb's copy carries only in-frame clones and drops some. The sample has around 200,000 clones, about 93% seen once. Sample: blood. The receptors originated from a man aged 18-30 years in good health.

The V call is TRBV5-4, the J call TRBJ1-4, with TRBD1 matching over 9 bases. Germline assignment: CDR1 SGHNT and CDR2 YYREEE (reference sequence). CDR3 size: 16 residues. Unmatched junction bases numbered 11, after V lost 1 base and J lost 10 bases. CDR3 coding DNA: TGTGCCAGCAGCTTGAAGATGGGGACAGGGTCCGGAAAACTGTTTTTT. It translates to CASSLKMGTGSGKLFF.

The chain employs TRBV2 and TRBJ2-4; 9 nucleotides align to TRBD1. The CDR3 has 16 residues. V shed 4 bases, J shed 2 bases, and the junction held 6 bases outside the gene matches. The germline V gene has CDR1 SNHLY and CDR2 FYNNEI. The CDR3, as DNA: TGTGCCAGCAGTGCCGGACAGGGGTCAACCAAAAACATTCAGTACTTC. Amino acid sequence: CASSAGQGSTKNIQYF.

The chain has TRBV5-1 and TRBJ2-7, with D tentatively TRBD1 (6 bases). The CDR3 sequence is 15 residues long. The germline gives CDR1 SGHRS, CDR2 YFSETQ. Trimming left V 4 bases short and J 2 bases short, with 16 bases between. The CDR3: CASSLWAGDPYEQYF. Written as DNA, the CDR3 is TGCGCCAGCAGCCTATGGGCAGGGGACCCCTACGAGCAGTACTTC.

This rearrangement joins TRBV10-3 to TRBJ2-7; the match to TRBD1 covers 11 bases. Germline CDR1 ENHRY, CDR2 SYGVKD. The junction had 6 bases not matched to a gene; V was cut back by 7 bases and J by 4 bases. The CDR3 is made up of 14 amino acids. In DNA, the CDR3 is TGTGCCATCAAGGGGACAGGGGGGATTTACGAGCAGTACTTC. Translated, it gives CAIKGTGGIYEQYF.

CDR3 coding DNA: TGTGCCAGTAGTCCCACCGGGACAGGGAATGAAAAACTGTTTTTT. Its protein is CASSPTGTGNEKLFF. The gene calls are TRBV19 and TRBJ1-4, with 9 bases that match TRBD1. The CDR3 runs to 15 residues. V was clipped by 5 bases and J by 5 bases; unmatched bases: 6. Looked up from germline, CDR1 is LNHDA and CDR2 is SQIVND (reference sequence).

J is TRBJ2-5 and V is TRBV9; a possible D gene is TRBD2 (6 bases). Trimming pared 0 bases from V and 5 bases from J, leaving 14 bases between. This CDR3 contains 15 residues. Germline CDR1 is SGDLS and CDR2 is YYNGEE. CDR3 DNA: TGTGCCAGCAGCGTAGAGGAGACTAGGAGGGAGACCCAGTACTTC. Translation gives CASSVEETRRETQYF.

The J gene is TRBJ2-7, the V gene TRBV5-1; D possibly corresponds to TRBD1 (6 bases). The germline gives CDR1 SGHRS, CDR2 YFSETQ. The CDR3 loop spans 12 amino acids. V dropped 4 bases and J dropped 3 bases, with 8 bases sitting between them. The CDR3 spells CASSLGHYEQYF. CDR3 DNA: TGCGCCAGCAGCCTGGGACACTACGAGCAGTACTTC.

This chain joins TRBV5-1 and TRBJ2-1; TRBD2 matches at 8 bases. Germline CDR1 SGHRS, CDR2 YFSETQ. The CDR3 totals 13 residues. Trimming removed 5 bases from V and 9 bases from J; junction bases left unmatched: 7. CDR3 sequence (DNA): TGCGCCAGCAGGTCGTCGGGGGGGAGTGAGCAGTTCTTC. This encodes CASRSSGGSEQFF.

The genes are TRBV9 and TRBJ1-2; no definite D call. The V gene lost 0 bases and the J gene lost 7 bases, with 16 bases spanning the gap. This CDR3 spans 15 amino acids. Germline assignment: CDR1 SGDLS and CDR2 YYNGEE. This CDR3 reads CASSVGTDGFGGYTF. The DNA of the CDR3 is TGTGCCAGCAGCGTAGGGACGGACGGCTTCGGTGGCTACACCTTC.

This chain links TRBV4-2 with TRBJ1-2, with a possible D match to TRBD1 (5 bases). In germline, CDR1 is LGHNA, CDR2 YNFKEQ. The CDR3 totals 15 residues. V was clipped by 4 bases and J by 8 bases, with 20 bases between them. The CDR3 bases are TGTGCCAGCAGCCCCCGGGACGGCGTCCGGGGAGGCTACACCTTC. This encodes CASSPRDGVRGGYTF.

This clone was seen more than once but under ten times. The V gene is TRBV2, the J gene TRBJ2-7; 7 bases agree with TRBD1. Germline CDR1 and CDR2: SNHLY and FYNNEI. The trim removed 7 bases at V and 4 bases at J, leaving 13 bases unmatched. The CDR3 contains 15 residues. This CDR3 is CASNYLGQRGYEQYF. Written as DNA, the CDR3 is TGTGCCAGCAACTACTTGGGACAGCGAGGGTACGAGCAGTACTTC.

This clone was detected a few times. CDR3 bases: TGTGCCAGCAGCTTCGACAGTAGTAGCAATCAGCCCCAGCATTTT. Translation gives CASSFDSSSNQPQHF. This chain uses TRBV11-1 with TRBJ1-5; the D gene is possibly TRBD1 (5 bases). This CDR3 region has 15 residues. V dropped 3 bases and J dropped 0 bases, with 9 bases sitting between them. The germline V gene has CDR1 SGHAT and CDR2 FQDESV (reference sequence).

This clone was found once. The V call is TRBV19, the J call TRBJ1-3; the D gene is possibly TRBD1 (5 bases). The CDR3 has 17 amino acids. Germline V gene lookup returns CDR1 LNHDA and CDR2 SQIVND (reference sequence). Trimming took 3 bases from V and 0 from J, leaving 15 bases between them. The DNA of the CDR3 is TGTGCCAGTAGTATCTCCCCAAACAGGCGCTCTGGAAACACCATATATTTT. Translating it yields CASSISPNRRSGNTIYF.

V usage is TRBV27 and J usage is TRBJ2-1, with 7 bases fitting TRBD1. There are 14 residues in the CDR3. J was trimmed by 9 bases and V by 4 bases; bases with no gene match: 9. CDR1 is MNHEY and CDR2 is SMNVEV in the germline V gene (reference sequence). This CDR3 reads CASSSSTGKGEQFF. As DNA, the CDR3 is TGTGCCAGCAGTTCCTCGACAGGGAAGGGTGAGCAGTTCTTC.

The V gene is TRBV6-5, the J gene TRBJ2-7; D gene ambiguous. Germline loops: CDR1 MNHEY, CDR2 SVGAGI. Trimming took off 0 bases at V and 0 bases at J, with 9 bases between the two ends. This CDR3 spans 15 amino acids. The CDR3 protein is CASSYSSGYSYEQYF. In nucleotides, the CDR3 is TGTGCCAGCAGTTACTCTTCGGGTTACTCCTACGAGCAGTACTTC.

The V and J genes are TRBV6-5 and TRBJ1-1; 7 positions agree with TRBD1. V lost 5 bases and J lost 4; bases outside the gene matches: 7. From germline, CDR1 is MNHEY and CDR2 SVGAGI. The CDR3 has 14 amino acids. The CDR3 protein is CASSRQGLSTEAFF. The CDR3 DNA reads as TGTGCCAGCAGTCGACAGGGTCTTTCCACTGAAGCTTTCTTT.

The J gene is TRBJ1-1, the V gene TRBV5-6, with TRBD1 matching over 10 bases. V dropped 3 bases and J dropped 3; count of bases not matched to a gene: 2. The CDR3 runs to 14 residues. Germline assignment: CDR1 SGHDT and CDR2 YYEEEE. Here the CDR3 DNA reads TGTGCCAGCAGCTCGGACAGGGGGTACACTGAAGCTTTCTTT. The encoded protein is CASSSDRGYTEAFF.

The chain couples TRBV30 to TRBJ2-1; D may correspond to TRBD1 or TRBD2 (5 bases each). The V end lost 3 bases, the J end lost 7 bases, and 19 bases lay between the germline ends. CDR1 is GTSNPN and CDR2 is SVGIG in the germline V gene (reference sequence). The CDR3 runs 15 residues. The CDR3 DNA follows: TGTGCCTGGAGGCCTGAGGGGCAGGGCAGTAATGAGCAGTTCTTC. Translating it yields CAWRPEGQGSNEQFF.